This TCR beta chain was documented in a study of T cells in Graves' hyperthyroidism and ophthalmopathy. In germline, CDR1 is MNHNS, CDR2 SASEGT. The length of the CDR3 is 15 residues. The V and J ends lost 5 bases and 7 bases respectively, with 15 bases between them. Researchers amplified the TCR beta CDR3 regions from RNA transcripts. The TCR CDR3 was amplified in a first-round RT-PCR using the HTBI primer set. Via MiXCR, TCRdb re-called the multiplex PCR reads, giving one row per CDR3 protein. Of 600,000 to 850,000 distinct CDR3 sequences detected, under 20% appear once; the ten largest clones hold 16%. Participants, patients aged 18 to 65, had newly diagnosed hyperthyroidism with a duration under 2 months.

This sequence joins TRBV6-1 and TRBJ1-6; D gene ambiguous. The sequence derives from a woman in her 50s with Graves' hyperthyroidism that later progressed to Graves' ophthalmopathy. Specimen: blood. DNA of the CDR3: TGTGCCAGCAGTAAACTCCTAGGCCAGAATTCACCCCTCCACTTT. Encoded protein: CASSKLLGQNSPLHF.